The subject of this entry is one T cell receptor (beta chain). Cohorts were determined from participant-reported clinical history. The length of the CDR3 is 14 residues. With 5 bases clipped from V and 3 bases from J, the junction kept 5 bases outside the gene matches. Germline V gene data show CDR1 as MGHDK and CDR2 as SYGVNS. This specimen comes from a study of blood T cell repertoires in COVID-19. The data were produced by immunoSEQ multiplex PCR, yet TCRdb's version contains in-frame clones alone and is incomplete. Of just over 300,000 clones listed, 75% to 90% are singletons. The sequencing sample was made of PBMCs or T cells enriched from blood (not recorded which). This receptor was obtained from a man aged 30 to 39 who had recovered from COVID-19. The chain is built from TRBV25-1 and TRBJ1-2; TRBD1 matches 8 bases. CDR3 nucleotides: TGTGCCAGCAGTACGCAGACAGGGGACTATGGCTACACCTTC. Translating gives CASSTQTGDYGYTF.